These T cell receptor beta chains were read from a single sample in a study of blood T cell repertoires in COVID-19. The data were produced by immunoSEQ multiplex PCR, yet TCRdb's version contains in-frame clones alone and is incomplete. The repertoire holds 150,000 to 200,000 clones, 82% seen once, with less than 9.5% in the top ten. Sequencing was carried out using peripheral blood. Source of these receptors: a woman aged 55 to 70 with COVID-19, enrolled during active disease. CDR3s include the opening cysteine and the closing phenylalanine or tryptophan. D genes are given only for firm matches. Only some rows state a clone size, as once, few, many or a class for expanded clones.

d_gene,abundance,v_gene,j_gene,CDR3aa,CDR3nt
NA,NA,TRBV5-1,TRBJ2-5,CASSRDYSQETQYF,TGCGCCAGCAGCCGAGACTACTCTCAAGAGACCCAGTACTTC
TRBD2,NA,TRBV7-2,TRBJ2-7,CASSPGRGLAGGSGEQYF,TGTGCCAGCAGCCCCGGGAGGGGACTAGCGGGAGGGTCGGGCGAGCAGTACTTC
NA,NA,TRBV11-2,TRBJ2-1,CASSQRRVFSSYNEQFF,TGTGCCAGCAGCCAGCGGCGGGTTTTTAGCTCCTACAATGAGCAGTTCTTC
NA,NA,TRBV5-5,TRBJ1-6,CASGSSGEGTPLHF,TGTGCCTCCGGTTCGTCCGGGGAAGGCACACCCCTCCACTTT
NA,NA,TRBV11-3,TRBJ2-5,CASSLGGVQETQYF,TGTGCCAGCAGCCTCGGGGGAGTCCAAGAGACCCAGTACTTC
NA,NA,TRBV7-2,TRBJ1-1,CASRGLVLAFF,TGTGCCAGCAGGGGGCTGGTCTTGGCTTTCTTT
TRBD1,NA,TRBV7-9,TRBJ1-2,CASSPGQDYGYTF,TGTGCCAGCAGCCCGGGACAGGACTATGGCTACACCTTC
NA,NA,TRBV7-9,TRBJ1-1,CASSLGTHNTEAFF,TGTGCCAGCAGCTTAGGAACACACAACACTGAAGCTTTCTTT
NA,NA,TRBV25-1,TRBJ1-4,CASSDSVEVRGKLFF,TGTGCCAGCAGTGACTCAGTGGAAGTCCGGGGAAAACTGTTTTTT
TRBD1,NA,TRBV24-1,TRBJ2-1,CATSDHDRGAYNEQFF,TGTGCCACCAGTGACCACGACAGGGGGGCCTACAATGAGCAGTTCTTC
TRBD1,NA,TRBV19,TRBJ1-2,CASSVHRDRAYGYTF,TGTGCCAGTAGTGTTCACCGGGACAGGGCCTATGGCTACACCTTC
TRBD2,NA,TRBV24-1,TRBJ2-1,CATSDFVSSGRAGTYNEQFF,TGTGCCACCAGTGATTTTGTCTCTAGCGGGAGGGCCGGCACCTACAATGAGCAGTTCTTC
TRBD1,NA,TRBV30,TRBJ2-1,CAWTQGAYNEQFF,TGTGCCTGGACCCAGGGGGCCTACAATGAGCAGTTCTTC
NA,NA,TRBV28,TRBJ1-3,CASSGEIGNTIYF,TGTGCCAGCAGTGGGGAGATAGGAAACACCATATATTTT
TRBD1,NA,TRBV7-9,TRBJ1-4,CASSQGQAEEKLFF,TGTGCCAGCAGCCAGGGACAGGCGGAGGAAAAACTGTTTTTT
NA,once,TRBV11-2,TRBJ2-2,CASSLRTRTGELFF,TGTGCCAGCAGCTTAAGGACTCGTACCGGGGAGCTGTTTTTT
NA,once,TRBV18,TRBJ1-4,CASSPNRARNEKLFF,TGTGCCAGCTCACCTAACAGGGCGCGTAATGAAAAACTGTTTTTT
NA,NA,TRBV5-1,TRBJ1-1,CASSLKGGTEAFF,TGCGCCAGCAGCTTGAAGGGAGGTACTGAAGCTTTCTTT
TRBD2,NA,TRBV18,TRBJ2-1,CASSGTRGTEQFF,TGTGCCAGCTCAGGGACTAGAGGCACTGAGCAGTTCTTC
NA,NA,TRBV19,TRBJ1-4,CASSARANEKLFF,TGTGCCAGTAGTGCCCGGGCTAATGAAAAACTGTTTTTT
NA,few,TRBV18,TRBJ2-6,CASSLGGGTGANVLTF,TGTGCCAGCTCACTTGGAGGGGGCACTGGGGCCAACGTCCTGACTTTC
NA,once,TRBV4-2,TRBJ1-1,CASSQVAGPGTEAFF,TGTGCCAGCAGCCAAGTGGCAGGCCCAGGGACTGAAGCTTTCTTT
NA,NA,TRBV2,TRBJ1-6,CASSYTVSSYNSPLHF,TGTGCCAGCAGCTATACAGTGAGCTCCTATAATTCACCCCTCCACTTT
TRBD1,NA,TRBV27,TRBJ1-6,CASSPRQGSSPLHF,TGTGCCAGCAGTCCGCGACAGGGCAGTTCACCCCTCCACTTT
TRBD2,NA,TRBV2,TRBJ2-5,CASITETREGTQYF,TGTGCCAGCATAACCGAAACCAGGGAGGGGACCCAGTACTTC
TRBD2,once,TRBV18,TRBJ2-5,CASSPYSGKGETQYF,TGTGCCAGCTCACCTTACAGCGGGAAGGGAGAGACCCAGTACTTC
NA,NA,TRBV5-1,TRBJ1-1,CASSSAGDTEAFF,TGCGCCAGCAGCTCTGCAGGGGACACTGAAGCTTTCTTT
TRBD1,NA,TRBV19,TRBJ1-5,CASSPLTGGYQPQHF,TGTGCCAGTAGCCCCTTGACAGGGGGATACCAGCCCCAGCATTTT
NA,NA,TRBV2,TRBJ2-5,CASSGTTQETQYF,TGTGCCAGCAGTGGGACTACCCAAGAGACCCAGTACTTC
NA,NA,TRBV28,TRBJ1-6,CASSDPRRNSPLHF,TGTGCCAGCAGCGACCCCAGGAGGAATTCACCCCTCCACTTT
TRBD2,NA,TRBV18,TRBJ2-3,CASSRLAGGDTQYF,TGTGCCAGCTCACGACTAGCGGGAGGAGATACGCAGTATTTT
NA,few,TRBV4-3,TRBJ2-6,CASSQDVGTGANVLTF,TGCGCCAGCAGCCAAGATGTGGGCACTGGGGCCAACGTCCTGACTTTC
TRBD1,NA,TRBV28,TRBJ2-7,CASDRGRSSYEQYF,TGTGCCAGCGATAGGGGGCGGAGCTCCTACGAGCAGTACTTC
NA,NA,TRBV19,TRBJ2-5,CASSPGNQETQYF,TGTGCCAGTAGTCCAGGGAATCAAGAGACCCAGTACTTC
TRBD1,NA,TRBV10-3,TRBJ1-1,CAISWGAGGNTEAFF,TGTGCCATCAGCTGGGGGGCAGGGGGGAACACTGAAGCTTTCTTT